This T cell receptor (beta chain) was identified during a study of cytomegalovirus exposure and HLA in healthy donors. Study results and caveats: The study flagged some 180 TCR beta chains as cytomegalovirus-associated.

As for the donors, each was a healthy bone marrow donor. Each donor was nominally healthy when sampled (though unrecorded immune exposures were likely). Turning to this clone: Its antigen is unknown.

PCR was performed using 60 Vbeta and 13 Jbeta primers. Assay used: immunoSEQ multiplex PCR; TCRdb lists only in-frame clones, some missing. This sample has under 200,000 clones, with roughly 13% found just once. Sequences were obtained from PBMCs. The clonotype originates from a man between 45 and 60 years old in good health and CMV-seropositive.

The CDR3 loop reads CATSRDAGLISGANVLTF. The CDR3 DNA is TGTGCCACCAGCAGAGATGCAGGGCTGATCTCTGGGGCCAACGTCCTGACTTTC. This rearrangement joins TRBV15 to TRBJ2-6, with TRBD1 as a possible D gene (5 bases). The germline V gene has CDR1 LNHNV and CDR2 YYDKDF (reference sequence). The CDR3 contains 18 residues. Trimming pared 0 bases from V and 0 bases from J, leaving 12 bases between.